What follows are 16 T cell receptor beta chains derived from one specimen sequenced in a study of cytomegalovirus exposure and HLA in healthy donors. This PCR relied on a set of 60 Vbeta primers and 13 Jbeta primers. TCRdb's table, derived via immunoSEQ multiplex PCR, lists solely in-frame clones and lacks some. The sample yields around 140,000 clones, around 9% seen once. The material sequenced was PBMCs. The receptors derive from a woman aged 40 to 55 in good health and CMV-seropositive.

This clone was counted between two and nine times. The gene calls are TRBV7-9 and TRBJ2-7; TRBD2 matches 7 bases. Per germline, CDR1 SEHNR and CDR2 FQNEAQ (reference sequence). V gave up 5 bases and J gave up 2 bases; unmatched junction bases: 6. This CDR3 is built from 14 residues. CDR3 protein: CASSPGEGTYEQYF. The CDR3 region has the DNA TGTGCCAGCAGCCCGGGGGAGGGAACCTACGAGCAGTACTTC.

This clone was counted a few times. The V call is TRBV7-9, the J call TRBJ1-4, with D possibly TRBD1 on 6 matching bases. Trimming took 5 bases from V and 2 from J, leaving 15 bases between them. Germline lookup yields CDR1 SEHNR and CDR2 FQNEAQ (reference sequence). This CDR3 is 16 amino acids long. This CDR3 is CASSPQSGGTNEKLFF. CDR3 sequence (DNA): TGTGCCAGCAGCCCCCAGTCGGGGGGCACTAATGAAAAACTGTTTTTT.

The chain carries TRBV5-1 and TRBJ2-5; tentative D call: TRBD1 (6 bases). The ends were cut back, 4 bases at V and 4 bases at J, with 20 bases in the middle. CDR3 length: 16 residues. The V gene's germline CDR1 is SGHRS and CDR2 YFSETQ. The CDR3 coding sequence is TGCGCCAGCAGCGTAGGCTTACAGGGTGAAGGAGAGACCCAGTACTTC. The encoded protein is CASSVGLQGEGETQYF.

This clone was found a few times. The chain combines TRBV4-2 with TRBJ2-3; D not resolved. Between the trimmed V and J ends, which lost 1 base and 4 bases, there was a span of 12 bases. The CDR3 contains 15 residues. Looked up from germline, CDR1 is LGHNA and CDR2 is YNFKEQ. CDR3 sequence: CASSQAGSSADTQYF. The CDR3 DNA sequence: TGTGCCAGCAGCCAAGCGGGTTCGAGTGCAGATACGCAGTATTTT.

About this clone: The same CDR3 arises from other DNA sequences in this sample as well. The chain links TRBV19 to TRBJ2-1; D is unresolved. Per the germline V gene, CDR1 is LNHDA and CDR2 is SQIVND (reference sequence). The V end was cut by 1 base, the J end by 4 bases, with 5 bases between. The CDR3 contains 13 residues. CDR3 protein: CASSIGVYNEQFF. CDR3 coding DNA: TGTGCCAGTAGTATAGGAGTTTACAATGAGCAGTTCTTC.

V is TRBV27 and J is TRBJ1-2; maybe TRBD1 (5 bases). The V end was cut by 3 bases, the J end by 8 bases, with 16 bases between. CDR3 length: 14 residues. In germline, CDR1 is MNHEY, CDR2 SMNVEV (reference sequence). The CDR3 is CASSLRDSRSGYTF. CDR3 nucleotides: TGTGCCAGCAGTTTGCGGGACTCCCGGAGCGGCTACACCTTC.

This clone was counted only a few times. V gene TRBV11-3 combines with J gene TRBJ1-1; D not certain. CDR1 SGHNT and CDR2 YENEEA come from the germline V gene. V was pared by 1 base and J by 8 bases, with 8 bases between. The CDR3 runs 12 residues. The CDR3 nucleotides are TGTGCCAGCAGCTTAGTTGAGACAGAAGCTTTCTTT. Protein: CASSLVETEAFF.

The chain couples TRBV4-3 to TRBJ2-1; 12 bases are a match to TRBD1. Germline assignment: CDR1 LGHNA and CDR2 YSLEER. With 2 bases clipped from V and 8 bases from J, the junction kept 13 bases outside the gene matches. This CDR3 spans 18 amino acids. The CDR3 DNA reads TGCGCCAGCAGCCAATTCTTTTTCGGGACAGGGGGCGGGGATGAGCAGTTCTTC. Its protein product is CASSQFFFGTGGGDEQFF.

This sequence joins TRBV6-1 and TRBJ1-2, with D perhaps matching TRBD1 (5 bases). V was pared by 5 bases and J by 4 bases, with 14 bases between. Per the germline V gene, CDR1 is MNHNS and CDR2 is SASEGT. The CDR3 is 14 residues long. The CDR3 DNA reads as TGTGCCAGCAGTAATAATGGGGCACGCTATGGCTACACCTTC. It specifies CASSNNGARYGYTF.

This clone was detected only a few times. This chain uses TRBV6-5 with TRBJ1-4; no reliable D call. Trimming removed 4 bases from V and 3 bases from J, with 12 bases in between. The germline V gene has CDR1 MNHEY and CDR2 SVGAGI. The CDR3 contains 15 residues. CDR3 loop: CASSFRNAANEKLFF. CDR3 nucleotide sequence: TGTGCCAGCAGTTTCCGGAATGCGGCTAATGAAAAACTGTTTTTT.

The chain employs TRBV18 and TRBJ2-1; D unclear. V lost 5 bases, J lost 6 bases, and 8 bases lay in between. This CDR3 has 12 residues. The germline gives CDR1 KGHSH, CDR2 LQKENI. Here the CDR3 DNA reads TGTGCCAGCTCAAGACTGGGCAATGAGCAGTTCTTC. Amino acid sequence: CASSRLGNEQFF.

This sequence joins TRBV9 and TRBJ1-3; D unresolved. Looked up from germline, CDR1 is SGDLS and CDR2 is YYNGEE. Trimming pared 4 bases from V and 1 base from J, leaving 15 bases between. The CDR3 runs to 16 residues. The CDR3 spells CASSPLGGNSGNTIYF. The CDR3 DNA reads as TGTGCCAGCAGCCCCCTCGGAGGGAATTCTGGAAACACCATATATTTT.

The CDR3 DNA sequence: TGTGCCAGCAGTGACCCCTCCGGAAAACTGTTTTTT. Translating it yields CASSDPSGKLFF. V and J are TRBV6-4 and TRBJ1-4; D uncertain. The CDR3 runs to 12 residues. CDR1 is MRHNA, CDR2 SNTAGT, per germline. Deletions cut 2 bases from V and 10 bases from J, with 8 bases between.

The chain links TRBV18 to TRBJ1-1; unclear D gene. Trimming stripped 3 bases from V and 1 base from J, with 15 bases between. Germline loops: CDR1 KGHSH, CDR2 LQKENI. The CDR3 loop spans 16 amino acids. CDR3: CASSPQSGKGNTEAFF. CDR3 DNA sequence: TGTGCCAGCTCACCTCAATCCGGGAAGGGGAACACTGAAGCTTTCTTT.

Only a few counts were recorded for this clone. V gene TRBV4-3 combines with J gene TRBJ2-7; TRBD2 agrees at 8 bases. Per the germline V gene, CDR1 is LGHNA and CDR2 is YSLEER. There are 15 residues in the CDR3. The trim removed 1 base at V and 6 bases at J, leaving 8 bases unmatched. The CDR3 loop reads CASSQVMGGGFEQYF. The CDR3 DNA is TGCGCCAGCAGCCAAGTGATGGGCGGGGGGTTCGAGCAGTACTTC.

This clone was found a few times. The chain joins TRBV7-2 to TRBJ2-7; 11 nucleotides line up with TRBD2. Germline-derived CDR1 and CDR2 are SGHTA and FQGNSA. The CDR3 has 14 amino acids. Trimming took 5 bases from V and 2 from J; bases not matched to a gene: 2. This chain's CDR3 is CASSLLAGAYEQYF. Written as DNA, the CDR3 is TGTGCCAGCAGCCTACTAGCGGGGGCCTACGAGCAGTACTTC.